This is a list of T cell receptor beta chains from one sample in a study of T cell clones after liver transplantation. Some clones are missing from TCRdb's copy, which holds only in-frame ones; the method was immunoSEQ multiplex PCR. The sample includes more than 70,000 clones, 75% to 90% of them seen just once. The source material was CD4+ T cells from blood, sampled at the 22-month timepoint. The source of these receptors is a human patient who received a liver transplant. Some T cells may be provided by the graft donor. Each CDR3 is given with its conserved first and last residue. A D gene is named only where the DNA matches it firmly. A row's size may be missing; if present it is once, few, many or a size class.

TRBV6-5	few	-	TRBJ1-6	CASSGQYYNSPLHF	TGTGCCAGCAGTGGACAGTACTATAATTCACCCCTCCACTTT
TRBV6-5	-	TRBD2	TRBJ2-3	CASSAGSGGGDTQYF	TGTGCCAGCAGTGCCGGGAGCGGGGGGGGAGATACGCAGTATTTT
TRBV5-1	-	TRBD1	TRBJ1-2	CASSREGQGNYGYTF	TGCGCCAGCAGCCGAGAAGGACAGGGAAACTATGGCTACACCTTC
TRBV28	-	-	TRBJ1-4	CASSPHNSGEKLFF	TGTGCCAGCAGTCCCCATAATTCAGGGGAAAAACTGTTTTTT
TRBV2	-	-	TRBJ1-1	CASSEGPITEAFF	TGTGCCAGCAGTGAGGGACCCATAACTGAAGCTTTCTTT
TRBV18	once	TRBD2	TRBJ2-3	CASSLLSTSGRGTDTQYF	TGTGCCAGCTCACTACTTTCGACTAGCGGGAGAGGCACAGATACGCAGTATTTT
TRBV18	-	-	TRBJ2-6	CASSSTMGANVLTF	TGTGCCAGCTCGTCCACGATGGGGGCCAACGTCCTGACTTTC
TRBV18	-	TRBD2	TRBJ2-7	CASSPQKRLAGDEQYF	TGTGCCAGCTCACCACAAAAGAGACTAGCGGGAGACGAGCAGTACTTC
TRBV9	-	-	TRBJ2-1	CASSRSEGEQFF	TGTGCCAGCAGTCGAAGCGAGGGTGAGCAGTTCTTC
TRBV27	-	TRBD1	TRBJ2-7	CASSLRGGTGLSYEQYF	TGTGCCAGCAGCCTCCGTGGGGGGACAGGGCTCTCCTACGAGCAGTACTTC
TRBV18	-	-	TRBJ2-7	CASSPERALSYEQYF	TGTGCCAGCTCACCAGAAAGAGCTTTATCCTACGAGCAGTACTTC
TRBV7-6	-	-	TRBJ2-5	CASSTDGRQGTQYF	TGTGCCAGCAGCACGGACGGGCGCCAGGGGACCCAGTACTTC
TRBV7-3	-	-	TRBJ2-1	CASSLAVRGGDEQFF	TGTGCCAGCAGCTTAGCGGTTAGGGGTGGGGATGAGCAGTTCTTC
TRBV29-1	-	-	TRBJ1-1	CSVGQGDTEAFF	TGCAGCGTTGGGCAGGGAGACACTGAAGCTTTCTTT
TRBV7-9	-	-	TRBJ1-4	CASSLDSLNEKLFF	TGTGCCAGCAGCTTAGACAGCCTTAATGAAAAACTGTTTTTT
TRBV6-5	-	-	TRBJ2-4	CASSYNPRIKNIQYF	TGTGCCAGCAGTTACAACCCGCGGATCAAAAACATTCAGTACTTC
TRBV7-2	-	TRBD1	TRBJ1-4	CASSLGGQVQEKLFF	TGTGCCAGCAGCTTAGGGGGACAGGTGCAGGAAAAACTGTTTTTT
TRBV7-3	-	TRBD1	TRBJ2-7	CASSATGDSSYEQYF	TGTGCCAGCAGCGCTACAGGGGATAGCTCCTACGAGCAGTACTTC
TRBV7-2	-	TRBD2	TRBJ2-1	CASSPMSGGADEQFF	TGTGCCAGCAGCCCGATGAGCGGGGGGGCCGATGAGCAGTTCTTC
TRBV4-2	-	-	TRBJ2-1	CASSQAGLASNNEQFF	TGTGCCAGCAGCCAAGCAGGCCTAGCGTCTAACAATGAGCAGTTCTTC
TRBV19	-	TRBD2	TRBJ2-2	CASSILAGGVGTGELFF	TGTGCCAGTAGTATACTAGCGGGAGGCGTCGGCACCGGGGAGCTGTTTTTT
TRBV5-1	-	TRBD2	TRBJ2-7	CASSTGLAGKGLTYEQYF	TGCGCCAGCAGCACGGGACTAGCGGGTAAGGGGTTGACCTACGAGCAGTACTTC
TRBV6-5	once	-	TRBJ2-7	CASSYLGLYEQYF	TGTGCCAGCAGTTACCTGGGACTCTACGAGCAGTACTTC
TRBV4-3	-	TRBD1	TRBJ1-6	CASSQEPRGNNSPLHF	TGCGCCAGCAGCCAAGAACCCAGGGGGAATAATTCACCCCTCCACTTT
TRBV5-4	-	-	TRBJ1-2	CASSLDRYGYTF	TGTGCCAGCAGCTTGGATCGCTATGGCTACACCTTC
TRBV2	-	-	TRBJ2-5	CASKDPQVTQYF	TGTGCCAGCAAGGATCCACAAGTGACCCAGTACTTC
TRBV7-8	-	-	TRBJ1-2	CASTAGRNYGYTF	TGTGCCAGTACCGCCGGCAGAAACTATGGCTACACCTTC
TRBV19	-	-	TRBJ1-1	CASSIENRGPEAFF	TGTGCCAGTAGTATAGAGAATCGAGGGCCTGAAGCTTTCTTT
TRBV7-2	-	TRBD2	TRBJ2-3	CASSPGGDTDTQYF	TGTGCCAGCAGCCCTGGGGGGGACACAGATACGCAGTATTTT
TRBV14	once	-	TRBJ2-3	CASSQDRPGRGADTQYF	TGTGCCAGCAGCCAAGATAGGCCGGGCCGCGGTGCAGATACGCAGTATTTT
TRBV27	-	TRBD2	TRBJ2-7	CASSSTSGGLYF	TGTGCCAGCAGTTCAACTAGCGGGGGTTTGTACTTC
TRBV5-1	-	-	TRBJ2-3	CASSLEGGQTDTQYF	TGCGCCAGCAGCTTGGAAGGCGGACAGACAGATACGCAGTATTTT
TRBV11-2	-	TRBD2	TRBJ2-5	CASSPGTSPQETQYF	TGTGCCAGCAGCCCCGGGACTAGCCCACAAGAGACCCAGTACTTC
TRBV14	few	TRBD1	TRBJ2-2	CASSPTRQGPGELFF	TGTGCCAGCAGCCCCACAAGACAGGGGCCCGGGGAGCTGTTTTTT
TRBV7-9	-	-	TRBJ1-2	CASSLRGQGNDYGYTF	TGTGCCAGCAGCTTAAGAGGCCAGGGAAACGACTATGGCTACACCTTC
TRBV5-4	-	TRBD1	TRBJ2-2	CASSRSRGLVGGELFF	TGTGCCAGCAGCCGATCTAGGGGGCTCGTAGGAGGGGAGCTGTTTTTT
TRBV19	-	TRBD2	TRBJ2-3	CASSRSSGIPTDTQYF	TGTGCCAGTAGTAGGTCGAGCGGGATACCCACAGATACGCAGTATTTT
TRBV2	few	-	TRBJ1-5	CASRGGPLGQPQHF	TGTGCCAGCAGGGGGGGACCCCTTGGCCAGCCCCAGCATTTT
TRBV2	-	-	TRBJ1-4	CASRGAGTTNEKLFF	TGTGCCAGCAGGGGGGCTGGGACAACTAATGAAAAACTGTTTTTT
TRBV7-3	few	-	TRBJ1-1	CASSVTTNTEAFF	TGTGCCAGCAGCGTTACAACGAACACTGAAGCTTTCTTT
TRBV7-2	few	-	TRBJ1-6	CASSLDRSNSPLHF	TGTGCCAGCAGCTTAGATCGGAGTAATTCACCCCTCCACTTT